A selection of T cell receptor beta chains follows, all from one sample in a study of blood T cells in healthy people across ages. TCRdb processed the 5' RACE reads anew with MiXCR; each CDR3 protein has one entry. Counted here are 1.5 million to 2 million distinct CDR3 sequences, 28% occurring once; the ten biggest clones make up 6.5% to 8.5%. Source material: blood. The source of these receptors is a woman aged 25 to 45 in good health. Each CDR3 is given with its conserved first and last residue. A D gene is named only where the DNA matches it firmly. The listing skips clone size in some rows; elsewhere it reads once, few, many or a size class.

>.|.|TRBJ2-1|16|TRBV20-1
CSAPALGGSSYNEQFF
TGCAGTGCTCCAGCGCTTGGGGGGAGCTCCTACAATGAGCAGTTCTTC
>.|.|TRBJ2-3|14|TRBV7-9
CASSQNASPDTQYF
TGTGCCAGCAGCCAAAATGCTAGCCCAGATACGCAGTATTTT
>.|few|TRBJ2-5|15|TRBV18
CASSPMIAGQETQYF
TGTGCCAGCTCACCAATGATCGCGGGACAAGAGACCCAGTACTTC
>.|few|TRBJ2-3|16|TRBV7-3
CASSLLGTSSTDTQYF
TGTGCCAGCAGCTTACTTGGGACATCTAGCACAGATACGCAGTATTTT
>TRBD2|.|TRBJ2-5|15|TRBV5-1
CASSRGSSGEETQYF
TGCGCCAGCAGCCGTGGGTCTAGCGGGGAAGAGACCCAGTACTTC
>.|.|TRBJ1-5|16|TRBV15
CATSRDGRGSNQPQHF
TGTGCCACCAGCAGAGATGGTCGGGGGAGCAATCAGCCCCAGCATTTT
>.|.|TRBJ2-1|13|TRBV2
CASREDRHNEQFF
TGTGCTAGCAGGGAAGACAGGCACAATGAGCAGTTCTTC
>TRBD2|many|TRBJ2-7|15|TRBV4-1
CASSQGVSGAYEQYF
TGCGCCAGCAGCCAAGGGGTTAGCGGGGCCTACGAGCAGTACTTC
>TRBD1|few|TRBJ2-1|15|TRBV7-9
CASSPGTVKGNEQFF
TGTGCCAGCAGCCCGGGGACAGTTAAGGGCAATGAGCAGTTCTTC
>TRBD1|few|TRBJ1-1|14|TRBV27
CASSFWRDRDEAFF
TGTGCCAGCAGTTTTTGGAGGGACAGGGATGAAGCTTTCTTT
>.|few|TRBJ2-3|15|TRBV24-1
CATSPQGMGGDTQYF
TGTGCCACCAGTCCGCAGGGGATGGGGGGAGATACGCAGTATTTT
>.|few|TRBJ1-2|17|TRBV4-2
CASSQDWVRSANYGYTF
TGTGCCAGCAGCCAAGATTGGGTGCGAAGTGCGAACTATGGCTACACCTTC
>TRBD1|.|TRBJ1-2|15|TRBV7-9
CASHSTDRSAYGYTF
TGTGCCAGCCACTCCACGGACAGGTCCGCCTATGGCTACACCTTC
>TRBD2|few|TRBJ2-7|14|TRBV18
CASSPTGTSDEQYF
TGTGCCAGCTCACCTACCGGGACTAGCGACGAGCAGTACTTC
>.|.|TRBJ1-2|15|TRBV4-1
CASSQDMAGRYGYTF
TGCGCCAGCAGCCAAGACATGGCAGGAAGATATGGCTACACCTTC
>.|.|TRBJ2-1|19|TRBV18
CASSPPTSRTAPSTNEQFF
TGTGCCAGCTCACCACCGACATCTAGGACAGCACCGAGCACCAATGAGCAGTTCTTC
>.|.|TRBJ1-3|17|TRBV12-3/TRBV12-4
CASPDGRGAGSGNTIYF
TGTGCCAGCCCAGACGGGCGGGGCGCTGGGTCTGGAAACACCATATATTTT
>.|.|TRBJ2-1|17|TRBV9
CASSSRHRSSSYNEQFF
TGTGCCAGCAGCTCCCGCCACCGTTCTAGCTCCTACAATGAGCAGTTCTTC
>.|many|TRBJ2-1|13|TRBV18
CASSPGVGNEQFF
TGTGCCAGCTCACCAGGGGTCGGCAATGAGCAGTTCTTC
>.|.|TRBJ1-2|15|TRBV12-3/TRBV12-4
CASSFAQPPGYGYTF
TGTGCCAGCAGTTTTGCCCAGCCGCCTGGCTATGGCTACACCTTC
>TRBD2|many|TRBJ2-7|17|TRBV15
CATSRGPSGKAGLEQYF
TGTGCCACCAGCAGAGGGCCTAGCGGGAAGGCGGGGCTCGAGCAGTACTTC
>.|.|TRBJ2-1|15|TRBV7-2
CAGSSRAIQENEQFF
TGTGCCGGCAGCTCCCGGGCAATACAGGAAAATGAGCAGTTCTTC